The 3 T cell receptor beta chains given below trace back to one sample, sequenced in a study of human T cells and chemical hapten exposure. TCRdb re-called the RACE reads through MiXCR, storing one row per CDR3 protein. This sample yields about 15,000 distinct CDR3 sequences, of which about 15% are seen a single time; about 7.2% belongs to the top ten. Time point described: patch test 1, 2 weeks after DPC sensitization. Treatment defined: therapeutic diphenylcyclopropenone sensitization with weekly scalp DPC. Specimen: whole blood, collected in connection with sensitization to the hapten diphenylcyclopropenone (DPC). The receptors originated from a young woman with alopecia areata. Some clones in this sample may be carry-over from other donors' samples.

Ten or more counts support this clonotype. The chain joins TRBV29-1 to TRBJ2-6; D perhaps matches TRBD2 (5 bases). The germline CDR1 and CDR2 sequences are SQVTM and ANQGSEA. There are 18 residues in the CDR3. The V end was cut by 1 base, the J end by 0 bases, with 16 bases between. The CDR3 here is CSVEVSTGFISGANVLTF. The CDR3 DNA reads as TGCAGCGTTGAAGTGAGTACGGGGTTCATCTCTGGGGCCAACGTCCTGACTTTC.

This clonotype was seen ten or more times. This chain links TRBV19 with TRBJ2-5, with D unclear. Germline V gene lookup returns CDR1 LNHDA and CDR2 SQIVND (reference sequence). The germline V and J ends were trimmed by 3 bases and 0 bases, with 17 bases remaining between them. CDR3 length: 17 amino acids. The CDR3 region is CASSMLLQPTHQETQYF. The CDR3 nucleotides are TGTGCCAGTAGTATGCTCTTACAACCCACACACCAAGAGACCCAGTACTTC.

This clonotype was picked up many times. The rearrangement joins TRBV7-9 to TRBJ2-3; 7 bases match TRBD2. CDR1 is SEHNR and CDR2 is FQNEAQ in the germline V gene (reference sequence). This CDR3 region has 15 residues. J was trimmed by 5 bases and V by 1 base; bases with no gene match: 6. The CDR3: CASSLVGGPGDTQYF. The CDR3 DNA reads as TGTGCCAGCAGCTTAGTGGGAGGGCCAGGAGATACGCAGTATTTT.